One and the same sample provided the 27 T cell receptor beta chains below, sequenced in a study of cytomegalovirus exposure and HLA in healthy donors. The protocol was immunoSEQ multiplex PCR, while the TCRdb copy is restricted to in-frame clones and leaves out a portion. The sample records about 100,000 clones, approximately 95% being singletons. Sequences were obtained from PBMCs. These TCRs come from a woman aged 18-29 years in good health and CMV-seronegative.

The rearrangement links TRBV30 to TRBJ1-2, with D uncertain. In germline, CDR1 is GTSNPN, CDR2 SVGIG (reference sequence). The V and J ends lost 0 bases and 3 bases respectively, with 8 bases between them. The CDR3 runs 13 residues. Written as DNA, the CDR3 is TGTGCCTGGAGTGTAACGGGATACTATGGCTACACCTTC. It codes for CAWSVTGYYGYTF. The full variable domain, in which reference TRBV30 and TRBJ1-2 provide the parts outside the CDR3, is SQTIHQWPATLVQPVGSPLSLECTVEGTSNPNLYWYRQAAGRGLQLLFYSVGIGQISSEVPQNLSASRPQDRQFILSSKKLLLSDSGFYLCAWSVTGYYGYTFGSGTRLTVV.

The CDR3 sequence is CARKRNEQFF. In DNA, the CDR3 is TGTGCCAGAAAACGGAATGAGCAGTTCTTC. The rearrangement joins TRBV21-1 to TRBJ2-1; the D call of TRBD2 is as the table states it, not checked on the DNA. TRBV21-1 is a known pseudogene. The CDR3 consists of 10 residues.

CDR3 region: CASRGLAGSTDTQYF. The CDR3 DNA follows: TGTGCCAGCAGAGGACTAGCGGGATCGACAGATACGCAGTATTTT. The genes are TRBV6-5 and TRBJ2-3; 12 bases are a match to TRBD2. Germline V gene sequence: CDR1 MNHEY, CDR2 SVGAGI. The CDR3 has 15 amino acids. With 6 bases clipped from V and 3 bases from J, the junction kept 4 bases outside the gene matches.

J is TRBJ2-5 and V is TRBV6-5, with 7 bases matching TRBD2. V dropped 5 bases and J dropped 0; count of bases not matched to a gene: 3. Looked up from germline, CDR1 is MNHEY and CDR2 is SVGAGI. The CDR3 contains 14 residues. CDR3 protein: CASSPGTNQETQYF. The CDR3 bases are TGTGCCAGCAGTCCCGGGACTAACCAAGAGACCCAGTACTTC.

This clone was recorded only once. The V call is TRBV2, the J call TRBJ1-3, with TRBD1 matching over 9 bases. The CDR3 covers 15 residues. Germline-derived CDR1 and CDR2 are SNHLY and FYNNEI. V lost 0 bases to trimming and J lost 6 bases; unmatched junction nucleotides: 3. This CDR3 reads CASSEARQGVNTIYF. The CDR3 nucleotides are TGTGCCAGCAGTGAAGCTCGACAGGGGGTAAACACCATATATTTT.

The V and J genes are TRBV6-5 and TRBJ1-2; 7 nucleotides match TRBD1. This CDR3 comprises 14 residues. Trimming removed 6 bases from V and 3 bases from J; junction bases left unmatched: 7. Germline CDR1 and CDR2: MNHEY and SVGAGI. CDR3 loop: CASRKQGNDYGYTF. The DNA of the CDR3 is TGTGCCAGCAGGAAACAGGGGAATGACTATGGCTACACCTTC.

The chain employs TRBV4-1 and TRBJ2-3; 14 bases are shared with TRBD2. Germline-derived CDR1 and CDR2 are MGHRA and YSYEKL. J was trimmed by 0 bases and V by 2 bases; bases with no gene match: 16. This CDR3 spans 22 amino acids. The DNA for the CDR3 is TGCGCCAGCAGCCAACCCACCAGGACTAGCGGGAGGACGACTTATAGCACAGATACGCAGTATTTT. Translated, it gives CASSQPTRTSGRTTYSTDTQYF.

The chain couples TRBV27 to TRBJ2-7, with D tentatively TRBD1 (7 bases). Germline V gene data show CDR1 as MNHEY and CDR2 as SMNVEV (reference sequence). Trimming took 5 bases from V and 4 from J, leaving 15 bases between them. CDR3 length equals 14 residues. The CDR3 sequence is CASSPAGGLYEQYF. CDR3 nucleotide sequence: TGTGCCAGCAGTCCGGCAGGGGGGTTATACGAGCAGTACTTC.

This chain links TRBV7-2 with TRBJ1-2, with 10 bases aligning to TRBD1. Germline V gene sequence: CDR1 SGHTA, CDR2 FQGNSA. The CDR3 spans 17 residues. V trimming: 1 base; J trimming: 8 bases; junction bases outside the gene matches: 13. DNA of the CDR3: TGTGCCAGCAGCTTAGTAGAACCGGGACAGGGGAGCGAAGGCTACACCTTC. Its protein is CASSLVEPGQGSEGYTF.

This clone appeared a single time. This chain uses TRBV19 with TRBJ1-4, with TRBD1 matching 11 bases. Looked up from germline, CDR1 is LNHDA and CDR2 is SQIVND (reference sequence). Trimming cost V 7 bases and J 6 bases; bases outside gene matches: 4. CDR3 length: 14 residues. CDR3: CASKGQGAYEKLFF. CDR3 nucleotides: TGTGCCAGTAAAGGACAGGGGGCTTATGAAAAACTGTTTTTT.

The chain employs TRBV5-6 and TRBJ2-1; 8 bases are shared with TRBD2. The CDR3 consists of 15 residues. In germline, CDR1 is SGHDT, CDR2 YYEEEE. With V trimmed by 0 bases and J by 7 bases, 6 bases remained unmatched. The CDR3 reads CASSLGPGGPNEQFF. In nucleotides, the CDR3 is TGTGCCAGCAGCTTGGGACCGGGAGGGCCGAATGAGCAGTTCTTC.

The CDR3 DNA is TGTGCCAGCAGTGACTCGGCGGGCGGGGATTACAATGAGCAGTTCTTC. It specifies CASSDSAGGDYNEQFF. This chain uses TRBV6-4 with TRBJ2-1; D is possibly TRBD2 (6 bases). Trimming shortened V by 0 bases and J by 4 bases, and 13 bases separated the two germline ends. The CDR3 length is 16 residues. Germline V gene data show CDR1 as MRHNA and CDR2 as SNTAGT.

The chain couples TRBV27 to TRBJ1-1; 7 bases agree with TRBD1. The V gene's germline CDR1 is MNHEY and CDR2 SMNVEV (reference sequence). The J segment lost 1 base and the V segment lost 3 bases, leaving 11 bases of the junction unmatched. This CDR3 contains 17 residues. The CDR3 region is CASSLKGGAARNTEAFF. CDR3 nucleotides: TGTGCCAGCAGTTTGAAAGGGGGCGCGGCCAGGAACACTGAAGCTTTCTTT.

This clone is a singleton in its sample. In nucleotides, the CDR3 is TGCGCCAGCAGCCAATTCAAGGGAGGGACAGGGGCCAACGTCCTGACTTTC. It specifies CASSQFKGGTGANVLTF. The rearrangement uses TRBV4-1 and TRBJ2-6, with D possibly matching TRBD2 (7 bases). The CDR3 runs 17 residues. V was pared by 2 bases and J by 4 bases, with 15 bases between. Germline CDR1 is MGHRA and CDR2 is YSYEKL.

The chain recombines TRBV10-3 with TRBJ2-1; D remains ambiguous. The length of the CDR3 is 12 residues. CDR1 ENHRY and CDR2 SYGVKD come from the germline V gene. V lost 3 bases and J 7 bases, leaving 7 bases between the germline ends. The CDR3 region has the DNA TGTGCCATCAGTGACCAAACTAATGAGCAGTTCTTC. It specifies CAISDQTNEQFF.

CDR3 loop: CASTRAGQGYGYTF. For the CDR3, the DNA is TGTGCCAGTACCCGGGCCGGGCAGGGCTATGGCTACACCTTC. This chain links TRBV19 with TRBJ1-2, with D perhaps matching TRBD1 (5 bases). This CDR3 has 14 amino acids. V was shortened by 7 bases and J by 4 bases, with 16 bases between the two germline ends. CDR1 LNHDA and CDR2 SQIVND come from the germline V gene (reference sequence).

This clone occurred once. J is TRBJ1-2 and V is TRBV5-1; the match to TRBD1 covers 10 bases. V lost 6 bases to trimming and J lost 6 bases; unmatched junction nucleotides: 11. Germline CDR1 and CDR2: SGHRS and YFSETQ. CDR3 length equals 15 residues. This CDR3 reads CASTTDRGRSDGYTF. The CDR3, as DNA: TGCGCCAGCACCACCGACAGGGGGCGAAGTGATGGCTACACCTTC.

The chain joins TRBV6-4 to TRBJ1-5; D is possibly TRBD1 (6 bases). The length of the CDR3 is 13 residues. Trimming left V 3 bases short and J 7 bases short, with 10 bases between. The V gene's germline CDR1 is MRHNA and CDR2 SNTAGT. CDR3 protein: CASSEGAMQPQHF. DNA of the CDR3: TGTGCCAGCAGTGAGGGGGCTATGCAGCCCCAGCATTTT.

With respect to this clone: The junction shows a germline mismatch at one end, possibly a read error. The CDR3 DNA sequence: TGTGCTAGCAGCTTAGCTACCGGGACTAGCGGGTCTACCGGGGAGCTGTTTTTT. Protein: CASSLATGTSGSTGELFF. This chain uses TRBV7-7 with TRBJ2-2, with 12 bases that match TRBD2. CDR1 SSHAT and CDR2 FNYEAQ come from the germline V gene (reference sequence). The length of the CDR3 is 18 residues.

CDR3 DNA sequence: TGTGCCAGCTCACCACCCGGCACAGATACGCAGTATTTT. The encoded protein is CASSPPGTDTQYF. The chain links TRBV18 to TRBJ2-3; D call uncertain. V was trimmed by 0 bases and J by 1 base, leaving 2 bases between them. Germline V CDR1 and CDR2: KGHSH, LQKENI. The CDR3 is 13 residues long.

The gene calls are TRBV10-3 and TRBJ1-4; a weak D match, TRBD1 (6 bases). V dropped 3 bases and J dropped 1 base, with 12 bases sitting between them. CDR1 is ENHRY, CDR2 SYGVKD, per germline. There are 16 residues in the CDR3. In DNA, the CDR3 is TGTGCCATCAGTGACCCCCCGACAGGAACTAATGAAAAACTGTTTTTT. Amino acid sequence: CAISDPPTGTNEKLFF.

This rearrangement joins TRBV15 to TRBJ2-1, with TRBD2 identical over 8 bases. The J segment lost 12 bases and the V segment lost 3 bases, leaving 13 bases of the junction unmatched. Germline CDR1 LNHNV, CDR2 YYDKDF (reference sequence). This CDR3 spans 15 amino acids. Here the CDR3 DNA reads TGTGCCACCAGCAGTGGGCCCAGCGGGAGCCCGACGCAGTTCTTC. Protein product: CATSSGPSGSPTQFF.

This chain uses TRBV7-6 with TRBJ2-1, with a possible D match to TRBD2 (6 bases). This CDR3 comprises 15 residues. Trimming removed 5 bases from V and 9 bases from J, with 20 bases in between. The germline gives CDR1 SGHVS, CDR2 FNYEAQ. The CDR3 region has the DNA TGTGCCAGCAGCGGATGGGGACTGGAGTCTCCTGAGCAGTTCTTC. Protein product: CASSGWGLESPEQFF. The full variable domain, rest sourced from reference TRBV7-6 and TRBJ2-1, is GAGVSQSPRYKVTKRGQDVALRCDPISGHVSLYWYRQALGQGPEFLTYFNYEAQQDKSGLPNDRFSAERPEGSISTLTIQRTEQRDSAMYRCASSGWGLESPEQFFGPGTRLTVL.

The genes are TRBV7-9 and TRBJ2-5, with 9 bases fitting TRBD1. The ends lost 2 bases at V and 5 bases at J; junction bases unmatched: 3. The CDR3 contains 14 residues. CDR1 SEHNR and CDR2 FQNEAQ come from the germline V gene (reference sequence). CDR3 nucleotides: TGTGCCAGCAGCTTACCGGGACAGGGTGAGACCCAGTACTTC. As protein: CASSLPGQGETQYF.

CDR3 region: CASSPGGGFGNTIYF. CDR3 sequence (DNA): TGTGCCAGCAGTCCCGGGGGGGGCTTTGGAAACACCATATATTTT. The chain combines TRBV9 with TRBJ1-3; maybe TRBD1 (6 bases). The CDR3 length is 15 residues. CDR1 is SGDLS and CDR2 is YYNGEE in the germline V gene. Trimming cost V 5 bases and J 3 bases, with 15 bases left between them.

The chain carries TRBV19 and TRBJ2-7, with D perhaps TRBD1 (5 bases). V was trimmed by 0 bases and J by 2 bases, leaving 11 bases between them. CDR1 LNHDA and CDR2 SQIVND come from the germline V gene (reference sequence). The CDR3 covers 15 residues. CDR3 nucleotides: TGTGCCAGTAGTATAGACCTACAGGTTCCCTACGAGCAGTACTTC. Translated: CASSIDLQVPYEQYF.

The J gene is TRBJ2-1, the V gene TRBV19, with TRBD2 as a possible D gene (6 bases). Germline CDR1 LNHDA, CDR2 SQIVND (reference sequence). Trimming took off 7 bases at V and 6 bases at J, with 19 bases between the two ends. The length of the CDR3 is 15 residues. In DNA form, the CDR3 reads TGTGCCAGTATTAGAACGCCGGGACTTAGCAATGAGCAGTTCTTC. Translating it yields CASIRTPGLSNEQFF.